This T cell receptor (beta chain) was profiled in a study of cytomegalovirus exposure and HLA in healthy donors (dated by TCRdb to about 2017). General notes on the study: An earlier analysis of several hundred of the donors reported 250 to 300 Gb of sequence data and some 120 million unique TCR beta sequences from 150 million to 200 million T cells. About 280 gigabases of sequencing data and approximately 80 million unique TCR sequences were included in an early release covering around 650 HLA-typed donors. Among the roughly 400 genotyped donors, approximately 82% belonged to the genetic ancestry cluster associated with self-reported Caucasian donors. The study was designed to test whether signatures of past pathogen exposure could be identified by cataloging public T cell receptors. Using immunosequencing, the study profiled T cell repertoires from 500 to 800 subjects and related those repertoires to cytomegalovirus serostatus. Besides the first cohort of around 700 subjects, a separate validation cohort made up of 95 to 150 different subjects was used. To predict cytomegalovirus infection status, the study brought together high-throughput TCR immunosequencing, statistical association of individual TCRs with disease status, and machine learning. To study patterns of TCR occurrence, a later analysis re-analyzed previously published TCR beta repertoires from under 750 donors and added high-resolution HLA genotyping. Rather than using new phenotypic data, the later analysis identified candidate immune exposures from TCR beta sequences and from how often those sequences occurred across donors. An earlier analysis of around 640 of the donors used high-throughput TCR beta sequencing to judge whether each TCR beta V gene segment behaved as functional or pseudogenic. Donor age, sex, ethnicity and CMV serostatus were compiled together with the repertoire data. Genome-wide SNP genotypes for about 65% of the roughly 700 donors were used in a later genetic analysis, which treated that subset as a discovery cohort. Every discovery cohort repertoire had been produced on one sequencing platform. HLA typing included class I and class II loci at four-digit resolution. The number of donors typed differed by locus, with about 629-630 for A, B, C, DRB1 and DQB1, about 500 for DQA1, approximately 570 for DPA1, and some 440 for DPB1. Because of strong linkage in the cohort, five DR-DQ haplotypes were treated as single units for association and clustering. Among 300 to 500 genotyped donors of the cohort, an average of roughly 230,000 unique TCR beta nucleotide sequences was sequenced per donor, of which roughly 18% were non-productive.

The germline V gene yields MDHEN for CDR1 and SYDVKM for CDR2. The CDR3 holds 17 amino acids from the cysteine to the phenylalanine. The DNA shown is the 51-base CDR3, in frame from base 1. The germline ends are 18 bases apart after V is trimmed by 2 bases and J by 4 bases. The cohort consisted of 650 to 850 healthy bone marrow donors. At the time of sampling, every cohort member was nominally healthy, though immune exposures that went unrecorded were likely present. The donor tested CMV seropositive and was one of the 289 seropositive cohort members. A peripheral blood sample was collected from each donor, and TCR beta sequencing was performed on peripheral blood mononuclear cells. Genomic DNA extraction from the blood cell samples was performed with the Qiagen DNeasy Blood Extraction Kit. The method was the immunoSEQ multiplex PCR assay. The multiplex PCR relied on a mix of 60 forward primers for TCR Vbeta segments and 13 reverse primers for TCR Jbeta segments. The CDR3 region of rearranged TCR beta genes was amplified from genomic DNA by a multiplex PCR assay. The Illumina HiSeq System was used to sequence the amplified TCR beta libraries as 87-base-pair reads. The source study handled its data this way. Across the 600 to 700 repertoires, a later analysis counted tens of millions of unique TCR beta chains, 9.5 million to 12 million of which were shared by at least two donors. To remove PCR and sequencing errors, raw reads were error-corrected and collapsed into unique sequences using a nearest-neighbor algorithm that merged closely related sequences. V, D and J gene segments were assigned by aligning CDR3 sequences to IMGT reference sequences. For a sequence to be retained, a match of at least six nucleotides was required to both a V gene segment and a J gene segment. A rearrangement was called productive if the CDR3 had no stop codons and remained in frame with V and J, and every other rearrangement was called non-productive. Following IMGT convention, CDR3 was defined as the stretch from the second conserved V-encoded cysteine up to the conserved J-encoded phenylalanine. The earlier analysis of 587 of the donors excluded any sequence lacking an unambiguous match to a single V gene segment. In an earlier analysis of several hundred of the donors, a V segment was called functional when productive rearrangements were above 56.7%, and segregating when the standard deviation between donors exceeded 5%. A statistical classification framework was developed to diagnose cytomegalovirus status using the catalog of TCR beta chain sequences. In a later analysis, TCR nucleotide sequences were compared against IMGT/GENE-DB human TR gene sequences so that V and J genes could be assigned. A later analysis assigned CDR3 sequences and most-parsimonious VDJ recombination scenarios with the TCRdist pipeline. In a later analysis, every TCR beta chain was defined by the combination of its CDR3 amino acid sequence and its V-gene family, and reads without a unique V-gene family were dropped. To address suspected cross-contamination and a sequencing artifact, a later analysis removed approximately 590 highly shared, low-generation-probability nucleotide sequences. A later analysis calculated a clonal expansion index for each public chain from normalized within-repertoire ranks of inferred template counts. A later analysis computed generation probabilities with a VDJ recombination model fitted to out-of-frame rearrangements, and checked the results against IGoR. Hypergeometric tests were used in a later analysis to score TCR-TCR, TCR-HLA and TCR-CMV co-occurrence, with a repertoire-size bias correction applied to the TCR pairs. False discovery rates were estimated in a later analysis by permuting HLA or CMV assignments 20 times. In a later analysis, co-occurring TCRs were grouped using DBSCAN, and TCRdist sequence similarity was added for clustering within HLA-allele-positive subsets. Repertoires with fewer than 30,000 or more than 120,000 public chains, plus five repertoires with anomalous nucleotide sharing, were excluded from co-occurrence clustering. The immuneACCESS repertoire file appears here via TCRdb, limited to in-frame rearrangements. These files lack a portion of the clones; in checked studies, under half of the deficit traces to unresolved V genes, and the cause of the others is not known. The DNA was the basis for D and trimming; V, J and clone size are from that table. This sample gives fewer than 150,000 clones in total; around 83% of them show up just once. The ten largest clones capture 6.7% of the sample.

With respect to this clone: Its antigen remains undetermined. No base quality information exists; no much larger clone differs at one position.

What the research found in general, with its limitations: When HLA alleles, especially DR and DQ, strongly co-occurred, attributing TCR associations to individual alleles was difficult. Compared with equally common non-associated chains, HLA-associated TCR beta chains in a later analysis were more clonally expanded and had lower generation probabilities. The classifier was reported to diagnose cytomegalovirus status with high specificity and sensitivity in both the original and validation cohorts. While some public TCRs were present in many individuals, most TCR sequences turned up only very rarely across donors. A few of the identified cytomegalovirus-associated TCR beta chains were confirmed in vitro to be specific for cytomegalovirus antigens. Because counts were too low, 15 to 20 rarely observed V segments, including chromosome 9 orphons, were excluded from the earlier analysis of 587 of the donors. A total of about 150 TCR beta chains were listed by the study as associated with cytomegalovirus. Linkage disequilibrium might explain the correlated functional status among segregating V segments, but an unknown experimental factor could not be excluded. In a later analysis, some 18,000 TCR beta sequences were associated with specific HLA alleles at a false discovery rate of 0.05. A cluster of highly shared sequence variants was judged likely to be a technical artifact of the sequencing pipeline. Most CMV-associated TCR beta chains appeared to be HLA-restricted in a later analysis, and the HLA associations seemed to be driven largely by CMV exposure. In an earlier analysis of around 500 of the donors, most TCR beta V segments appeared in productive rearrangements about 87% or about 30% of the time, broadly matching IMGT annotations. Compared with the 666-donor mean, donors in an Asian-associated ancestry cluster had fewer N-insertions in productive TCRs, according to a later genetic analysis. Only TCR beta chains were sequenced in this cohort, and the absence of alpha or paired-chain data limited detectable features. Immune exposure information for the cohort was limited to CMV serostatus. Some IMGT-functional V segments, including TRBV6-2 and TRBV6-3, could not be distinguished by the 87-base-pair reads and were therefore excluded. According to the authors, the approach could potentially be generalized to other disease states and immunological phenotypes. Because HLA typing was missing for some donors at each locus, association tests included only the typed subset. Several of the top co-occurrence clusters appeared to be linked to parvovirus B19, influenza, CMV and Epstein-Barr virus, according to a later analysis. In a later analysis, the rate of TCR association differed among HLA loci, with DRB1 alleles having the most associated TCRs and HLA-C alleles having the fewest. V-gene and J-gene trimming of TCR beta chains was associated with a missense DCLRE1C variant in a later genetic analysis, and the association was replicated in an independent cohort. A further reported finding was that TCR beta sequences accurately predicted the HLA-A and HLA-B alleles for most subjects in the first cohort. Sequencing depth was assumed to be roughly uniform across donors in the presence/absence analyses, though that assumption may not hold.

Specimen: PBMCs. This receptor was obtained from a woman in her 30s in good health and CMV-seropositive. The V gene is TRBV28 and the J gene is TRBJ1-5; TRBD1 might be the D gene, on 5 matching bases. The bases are TGTGCCAGCAGTTTAGGCACCCCACGGGGACTAAATCAGCCCCAGCATTTT. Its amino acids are CASSLGTPRGLNQPQHF.